This T cell receptor (beta chain) was profiled in a study of shared clonotypes between healthy human individuals. Study results and limitations: Depth was large, yet rarefaction showed that sorted-subset sequencing was incomplete. Non-shared clonotypes had lower generation probabilities than those shared by all four donors.

Points on this clone: Its antigen is not identified.

Sorted-subset replicate PCRs used 150 to 250 ng of genomic DNA. This amount corresponded to some 30,000 T cell genomes. Study processing details: ImmunoSEQ sequences covered only the junction and lacked quality scores; filtering therefore differed. Sequencing used immunoSEQ multiplex PCR; TCRdb keeps in-frame clones, though not all of them. The V and J calls and clone size come from that table; D and trimming were worked out from the DNA. The repertoire holds 2,500,000 or so clones, with 85% to 95% as singletons. Germline CDR1 and CDR2: MDHEN and SYDVKM. The CDR3 runs to 16 residues. The V gene lost 2 bases and the J gene lost 0 bases, with 14 bases spanning the gap.

This chain links TRBV28 with TRBJ2-7; D possibly matches TRBD1 or TRBD2 (5 bases each). Material for sequencing was naive CD4+ T cells sorted from blood. Subset described: CD45RA+ positively selected. This receptor was obtained from a man between 18 and 35 years old in good health. This CDR3 is CASSLEGQILSYEQYF. In DNA, the CDR3 is TGTGCCAGCAGTTTAGAGGGGCAGATTCTCTCCTACGAGCAGTACTTC.